This entry concerns a single T cell receptor (beta chain). As yet, its antigen is unknown. This record belongs to a study of identical twins. TCRdb re-analysed the 5' RACE reads in MiXCR, keeping a single row per CDR3 protein. The sample records 1.5 million to 2 million distinct CDR3 sequences, more than 30% being singletons. Study-level points and caveats: The abundant beta clonotypes from cord blood had fewer insertions, and memory repertoires had none of this. Diverse VJ usage suggested most zero-insertion clonotypes were not invariant T cells.

The CDR3 contains 15 residues. The germline V gene encodes CDR1 MNHNS and CDR2 SASEGT. The trim removed 10 bases at V and 7 bases at J, leaving 17 bases unmatched. This TCR came from a newborn girl in good health. The rearrangement links TRBV6-1 to TRBJ2-7, with 9 nucleotides matching TRBD2. The specimen was cord blood. The CDR3 loop reads CATQWGLAIYNEQYF. Here the CDR3 DNA reads TGTGCCACTCAATGGGGACTAGCTATTTACAATGAGCAGTACTTC.